This T cell receptor (beta chain) emerged from a study of T cell responses to AZD1222 COVID-19 vaccine. Overall study findings and caveats: Two AZD1222 administrations were followed by greater Spike-specific TCR breadth and depth. Among the donors, most were white British and more were female, and clonal diversity was possibly underestimated.

Note on this clone: The antigen is undetermined.

The CDR3 is 16 amino acids. CDR1 and CDR2 from the germline V gene are KGHSH and LQKENI. Trimming took 0 bases from V and 0 from J; bases not matched to a gene: 4. Assay: immunoSEQ multiplex PCR; the TCRdb copy retains only in-frame clones and omits some. The data contain 75,000 to 85,000 clones, 87% of them singletons. The sequencing here drew on peripheral blood, taken 28 days after the second AZD1222 dose. The TCR was taken from an adult who received the AZD1222 COVID-19 vaccine. This chain connects TRBV18 to TRBJ1-1; 7 bases are a match to TRBD1. DNA of the CDR3: TGTGCCAGCTCACCACCGACAGGGTCGATGAACACTGAAGCTTTCTTT. As protein: CASSPPTGSMNTEAFF.